The T cell receptor beta chain under discussion was sequenced for a study of human T cells and chemical hapten exposure. Study in general: Sensitization used 2% DPC on around 2 cm by around 2 cm upper inner arm skin. Patch testing was performed with 0.01% DPC on the upper back, with reading at 6 days. Findings and limits, study-wide: Those TCRs sitting above 1 in 1000 frequency stayed the same with DPC sensitization.

In its sample, this clonotype was seen many times. Its antigen is still unknown. One end of the junction varies from germline; a read error may be responsible. TCRdb recomputed calls from the RACE reads with MiXCR, one row per CDR3 protein. Of 35,000 or so distinct CDR3 sequences listed, over 9% are singletons. The time point: pre-sensitization, week 0. The treatment: therapeutic diphenylcyclopropenone sensitization with weekly scalp DPC. From whole blood left unfractionated, total RNA was extracted. Germline V gives CDR1 SGHRS, CDR2 YFSETQ. This CDR3 region has 13 residues. This clonotype originated in a man over 45 with alopecia areata. Some clones in this sample may be carry-over from other donors' samples. The chain joins TRBV5-1 to TRBJ2-5; D not certain. The sample consisted of whole blood, taken in connection with sensitization to the hapten diphenylcyclopropenone (DPC). CDR3 in DNA: TGCGCCAGCAGCCTCGAACACCAGGAGACCCAGTACTTC. Encoded protein: CASSLEHQETQYF.